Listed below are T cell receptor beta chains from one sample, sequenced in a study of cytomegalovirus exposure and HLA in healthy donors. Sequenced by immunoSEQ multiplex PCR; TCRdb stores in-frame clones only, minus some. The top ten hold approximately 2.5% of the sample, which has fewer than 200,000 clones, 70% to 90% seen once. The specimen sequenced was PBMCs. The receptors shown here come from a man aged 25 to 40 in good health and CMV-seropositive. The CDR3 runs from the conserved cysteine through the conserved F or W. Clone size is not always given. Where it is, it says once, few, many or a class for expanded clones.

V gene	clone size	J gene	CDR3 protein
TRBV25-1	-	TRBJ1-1	CASSDPRTGDSEAFF
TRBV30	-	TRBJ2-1	CAWSGSGGHSYNEQFF
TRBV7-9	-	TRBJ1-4	CASSPSTGLGNEKLFF
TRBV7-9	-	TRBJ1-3	CASSPGQNIYF
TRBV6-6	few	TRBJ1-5	CGEHSGPQPQHF
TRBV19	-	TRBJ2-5	CASSPMERDDEETQYF
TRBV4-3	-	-	CASSQGPEYPGYEQYF
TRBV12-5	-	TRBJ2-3	CASGLVQGDTQYF
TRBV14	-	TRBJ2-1	CASSPQARTAQGQFF
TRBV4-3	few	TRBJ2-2	CASSQDPLTGELFF
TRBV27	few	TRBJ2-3	CASSSLRLAGADTQYF
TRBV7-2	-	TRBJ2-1	CASSLARVEYNEQFF
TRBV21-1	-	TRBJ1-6	CASSKSGQGRSLHF
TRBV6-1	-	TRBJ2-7	CASVFWTSGEQYF
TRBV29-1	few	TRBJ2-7	CSVGQGAREQYF
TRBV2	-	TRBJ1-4	CASRTGTGVGNEKLFF
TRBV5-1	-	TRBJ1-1	CASSLQGAGNTEAFF
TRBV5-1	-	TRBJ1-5	CASSLGQPNQPQHF
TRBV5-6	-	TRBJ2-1	CASSSRATGTVSYNEQFF
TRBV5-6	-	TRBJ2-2	CASGRVNTGELFF
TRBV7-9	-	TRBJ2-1	CASSTSPRSSYNEQFF
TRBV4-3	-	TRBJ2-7	CASSQATGSGSYEQYF
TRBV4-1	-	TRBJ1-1	CASSQDRRGNTEAFF
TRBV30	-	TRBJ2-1	CAWSVKRSYNEQFF
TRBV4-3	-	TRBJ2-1	CASSQDALLWPYNEQFF
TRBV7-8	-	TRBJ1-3	CASSLDRGGNTIYF
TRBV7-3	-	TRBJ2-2	CASSLGTSGPETGELFF
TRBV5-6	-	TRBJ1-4	CASSLSGGLGLFF
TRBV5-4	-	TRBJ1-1	CASSGEGRGVNTEAFF
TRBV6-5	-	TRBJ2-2	CASSFDRGRFGELFF
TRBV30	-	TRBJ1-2	CAWSPLAGAGYTF
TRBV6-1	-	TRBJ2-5	CASRELQGAQETQYF
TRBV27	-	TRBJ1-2	CASRSGYGYTF
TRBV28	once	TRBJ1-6	CASSPAGTERTPLHF
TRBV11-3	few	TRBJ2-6	CASSRGAGGLSGANVLTF
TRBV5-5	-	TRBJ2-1	CASSLEGVTYNEQFF
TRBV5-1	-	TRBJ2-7	CASARAGGGRYEQYF
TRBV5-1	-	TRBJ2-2	CASSLAGNTGELFF
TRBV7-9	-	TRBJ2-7	CSSSLTQQSYEQYF
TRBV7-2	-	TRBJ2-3	CASSFGLAGVGTDTQYF
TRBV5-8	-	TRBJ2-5	CASSLRDGTQYF
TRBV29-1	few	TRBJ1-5	CSVGGLGQPQHF
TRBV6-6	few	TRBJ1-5	CASSSDQPQHF
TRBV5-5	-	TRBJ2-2	CASSFRDKNTGELFF
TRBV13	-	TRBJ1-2	CASSPPRQRPNYGYTF